This TCR beta chain came from a study of cytomegalovirus exposure and HLA in healthy donors. This CDR3 region has 15 residues. The germline V gene has CDR1 MNHNY and CDR2 SVGAGI (reference sequence). V was pared by 2 bases and J by 3 bases, with 12 bases between. Study outcomes and limitations: Reports described diagnosis of cytomegalovirus status by the classifier as highly specific and sensitive. Sequence variants that were highly shared formed a cluster that was likely a sequencing artifact. TCR association rates varied by HLA locus in a later analysis, with DRB1 highest and HLA-C lowest.

PCR was performed using 60 Vbeta and 13 Jbeta primers. Measured with immunoSEQ multiplex PCR; TCRdb has only the in-frame clones, and not every one. Among about 170,000 clones listed, roughly 80% were seen once. As for this clone: Its target is unknown.

Sequenced input: PBMCs. The chain couples TRBV6-6 to TRBJ2-3; tentatively, D is TRBD2 (6 bases). The origin of this receptor is a woman between 50 and 59 years old in good health and CMV-seropositive. CDR3 protein: CASSYPGGVTDTQYF. The CDR3 DNA is TGTGCCAGCAGTTACCCCGGCGGGGTTACAGATACGCAGTATTTT.